Below are 32 T cell receptor beta chains sequenced from a single sample in a study of T cells in tuberculosis. Sorting used thawed, overnight-rested PBMC stained with anti-CD3, a viability dye and GMM-loaded CD1B tetramer. The CD1B tetramers carried C32 glucose monomycolate purified from Rhodococcus equi. The data were produced by immunoSEQ multiplex PCR, yet TCRdb's version contains in-frame clones alone and is incomplete. The table has 55,000 to 60,000 clones, over 75% seen once. Sequencing was done on a sample of CD1b-GMM tetramer-negative cells sorted from PBMCs. All receptors derive from an adult woman with latent tuberculosis.

J is TRBJ2-3 and V is TRBV6-4; the match to TRBD2 covers 8 bases. Germline V lookup: CDR1 MRHNA, CDR2 SNTAGT. The CDR3 extends over 16 amino acids. The junction had 9 bases not matched to a gene; V was cut back by 3 bases and J by 4 bases. In DNA form, the CDR3 reads TGTGCCAGCAGTGAAAACGGGAGGGCCGCGGCAGATACGCAGTATTTT. Residues: CASSENGRAAADTQYF.

The genes are TRBV28 and TRBJ1-6; the match to TRBD1 covers 7 bases. Germline trimming cut 3 bases from V and 5 bases from J; bases unmatched to any gene: 4. This CDR3 contains 15 residues. Germline lookup yields CDR1 MDHEN and CDR2 SYDVKM. CDR3 coding DNA: TGTGCCAGCAGTTTTATGCAGGGGGATAATTCACCCCTCCACTTT. Translated: CASSFMQGDNSPLHF.

The chain is built from TRBV28 and TRBJ2-1; D may be TRBD1 (6 bases). There are 13 residues in the CDR3. From germline, CDR1 is MDHEN and CDR2 SYDVKM. V lost 2 bases, J lost 9 bases, and 11 bases lay in between. CDR3 sequence: CASSLHTGSEQFF. The CDR3 DNA follows: TGTGCCAGCAGTTTACATACAGGGTCTGAGCAGTTCTTC.

The chain uses TRBV4-3 and TRBJ1-1, with D possibly matching TRBD1 (5 bases). V lost 4 bases, J lost 4 bases, and 19 bases lay in between. From germline, CDR1 is LGHNA and CDR2 YSLEER. The CDR3 runs 16 residues. The DNA of the CDR3 is TGCGCCAGCAGCCCCGGGGTTTTGGGGGGATTCACTGAAGCTTTCTTT. Protein: CASSPGVLGGFTEAFF.

The gene calls are TRBV5-8 and TRBJ2-7; 10 nucleotides agree with TRBD1. CDR3 length: 15 amino acids. V shed 2 bases and J 3 bases; nucleotides not matched to a gene: 5. Germline CDR1 and CDR2: SGHTS and YDEGEE. CDR3 sequence reads: CASSFSGTGVYEQYF. The CDR3 DNA sequence: TGTGCCAGCAGCTTCTCCGGGACAGGGGTCTACGAGCAGTACTTC.

The chain joins TRBV7-9 to TRBJ2-1, with TRBD2 matching 10 bases. V was pared by 3 bases and J by 6 bases, with 5 bases of the junction left unmatched. Germline CDR1 is SEHNR and CDR2 is FQNEAQ (reference sequence). CDR3 length: 15 residues. The CDR3 sequence is CASSFPAGGSNEQFF. DNA of the CDR3: TGTGCCAGCAGCTTTCCAGCGGGGGGGTCCAATGAGCAGTTCTTC.

The V gene is TRBV28, the J gene TRBJ2-7; D might be TRBD2 (6 bases). Trimming took off 3 bases at V and 1 base at J, with 19 bases between the two ends. Germline-derived CDR1 and CDR2 are MDHEN and SYDVKM. The CDR3 has 17 amino acids. CDR3 DNA: TGTGCCAGCAGTTTGTGGCGACTGCGGGACTCTTCCTACGAGCAGTACTTC. Its translation is CASSLWRLRDSSYEQYF.

The chain combines TRBV5-1 with TRBJ1-1, with D perhaps TRBD1 (6 bases). The CDR3 totals 14 residues. CDR1 is SGHRS and CDR2 is YFSETQ in the germline V gene. Trimming removed 3 bases at V and 1 base at J, with 10 bases between. The CDR3 here is CASSWTGQNTEAFF. CDR3 sequence (DNA): TGCGCCAGCAGCTGGACGGGACAGAACACTGAAGCTTTCTTT.

The chain couples TRBV19 to TRBJ1-5, with D perhaps matching TRBD1 (5 bases). CDR3 length: 16 amino acids. V lost 0 bases and J 4 bases, leaving 13 bases between the germline ends. CDR1 and CDR2 (germline): LNHDA, SQIVND (reference sequence). The CDR3, as DNA: TGTGCCAGTAGTATAGAGGGGGGGGAAATAAATCAGCCCCAGCATTTT. This sequence encodes CASSIEGGEINQPQHF.

This clone was detected only once. The chain couples TRBV19 to TRBJ1-5; D is perhaps TRBD1 (6 bases). Germline assignment: CDR1 LNHDA and CDR2 SQIVND (reference sequence). Trimming stripped 5 bases from V and 6 bases from J, with 14 bases between. CDR3 length: 14 residues. The CDR3 loop is CASSPMGAFQPQHF. The CDR3, as DNA: TGTGCCAGTAGTCCTATGGGGGCTTTTCAGCCCCAGCATTTT.

The V and J genes are TRBV5-1 and TRBJ2-2; TRBD1 might be the D (6 bases). This CDR3 has 15 residues. CDR1 is SGHRS and CDR2 is YFSETQ in the germline V gene. Deletions cut 0 bases from V and 5 bases from J, with 11 bases between. The DNA of the CDR3 is TGCGCCAGCAGCTTGGGACAGGCTAAGACCGGGGAGCTGTTTTTT. Its translation is CASSLGQAKTGELFF.

The chain carries TRBV7-9 and TRBJ1-2; D remains ambiguous. V lost 1 base to trimming and J lost 1 base, with 4 bases between them. This CDR3 comprises 13 residues. Germline V gene sequence: CDR1 SEHNR, CDR2 FQNEAQ (reference sequence). The CDR3 protein is CASSLDLNYGYTF. The CDR3 region has the DNA TGTGCCAGCAGCTTAGATCTTAACTATGGCTACACCTTC. Using reference TRBV7-9 and TRBJ1-2 for the parts outside the CDR3, the full variable domain is DTGVSQNPRHKITKRGQNVTFRCDPISEHNRLYWYRQTLGQGPEFLTYFQNEAQLEKSRLLSDRFSAERPKGSFSTLEIQRTEQGDSAMYLCASSLDLNYGYTFGSGTRLTVV.

The V and J genes are TRBV6-5 and TRBJ1-2; 7 positions agree with TRBD1. CDR3 length: 14 residues. The ends lost 3 bases at V and 4 bases at J; junction bases unmatched: 5. CDR1 is MNHEY and CDR2 is SVGAGI in the germline V gene. The CDR3 DNA reads TGTGCCAGCAGTTATCAGGGGGAGCGCTATGGCTACACCTTC. This gives the protein CASSYQGERYGYTF.

The chain employs TRBV2 and TRBJ1-2; TRBD1 is a possible D gene (5 bases). The CDR3 has 14 amino acids. Germline V gene lookup returns CDR1 SNHLY and CDR2 FYNNEI. V was shortened by 3 bases and J by 5 bases, with 13 bases between the two germline ends. The CDR3 DNA sequence: TGTGCCAGCAGTGAGGGGCGCACGGCTTATGGCTACACCTTC. Protein product: CASSEGRTAYGYTF.

The chain couples TRBV6-5 to TRBJ2-2, with a weak D call TRBD1 (5 bases). CDR1 is MNHEY, CDR2 SVGAGI, per germline. V was pared by 7 bases and J by 4 bases, with 16 bases between. The CDR3 loop spans 15 amino acids. The CDR3 DNA is TGTGCCAGCACCAAGACAGTGGAACCCACCGGGGAGCTGTTTTTT. It encodes CASTKTVEPTGELFF.

On this clone itself: This sample includes further DNA sequences coding for the same CDR3. This sequence joins TRBV5-1 and TRBJ2-1, with TRBD1 as a possible D gene (5 bases). Trimming cost V 0 bases and J 9 bases, with 10 bases left between them. Germline V gives CDR1 SGHRS, CDR2 YFSETQ. CDR3 length: 13 amino acids. This CDR3 is CASSLEGVGEQFF. In DNA, the CDR3 is TGCGCCAGCAGCTTGGAAGGGGTAGGTGAGCAGTTCTTC.

The chain employs TRBV9 and TRBJ2-3; D is unresolved. V lost 0 bases and J lost 4, with 12 bases in between. From germline, CDR1 is SGDLS and CDR2 YYNGEE. The CDR3 totals 15 residues. CDR3 amino acids: CASSVAIGFADTQYF. The DNA for the CDR3 is TGTGCCAGCAGCGTAGCGATCGGGTTTGCAGATACGCAGTATTTT.

The chain uses TRBV30 and TRBJ2-3; possibly TRBD1 for D (6 bases). This CDR3 has 13 amino acids. Germline V gives CDR1 GTSNPN, CDR2 SVGIG (reference sequence). V dropped 3 bases and J dropped 2 bases, with 9 bases sitting between them. CDR3: CAWRPGATDTQYF. CDR3 DNA sequence: TGTGCCTGGAGGCCAGGGGCCACAGATACGCAGTATTTT.

This clone was counted a few times. The CDR3 nucleotides are TGTGCCAGTAGGGGACAGGGGGTATACGAGCAGTACTTC. Its translation is CASRGQGVYEQYF. This chain joins TRBV19 and TRBJ2-7; TRBD1 aligns across 11 bases. The V gene end was trimmed by 6 bases and the J gene end by 4 bases; junction bases not matched to a gene: 2. The V gene's germline CDR1 is LNHDA and CDR2 SQIVND (reference sequence). The CDR3 has 13 residues.

V gene TRBV7-9 combines with J gene TRBJ1-1; D may be TRBD1 (5 bases). Germline-derived CDR1 and CDR2 are SEHNR and FQNEAQ (reference sequence). Trimming pared 5 bases from V and 5 bases from J, leaving 15 bases between. The CDR3 consists of 14 residues. The CDR3, as DNA: TGTGCCAGCAGCCCGCCCCTGACAGAGACTGAAGCTTTCTTT. Protein: CASSPPLTETEAFF.

J is TRBJ1-1 and V is TRBV21-1; the table assigns TRBD1, which was not confirmed against the DNA. TRBV21-1 is termed a pseudogene. The length of the CDR3 is 13 residues. In nucleotides, the CDR3 is TGTGCCAGCAGCAAACAGGGGGACACTGAAGCTTTCTTT. This gives the protein CASSKQGDTEAFF.

The chain combines TRBV2 with TRBJ2-7; D is perhaps TRBD2 (6 bases). CDR1 SNHLY and CDR2 FYNNEI come from the germline V gene. Trimming cost V 2 bases and J 0 bases, with 11 bases left between them. There are 15 residues in the CDR3. CDR3 DNA sequence: TGTGCCAGCAGTGAACCATTGGGGGGCTCCTACGAGCAGTACTTC. Protein sequence: CASSEPLGGSYEQYF.

V is TRBV27 and J is TRBJ2-7, with D possibly TRBD1 on 6 matching bases. The germline CDR1 and CDR2 sequences are MNHEY and SMNVEV (reference sequence). Between the trimmed V and J ends, which lost 6 bases and 0 bases, there was a span of 9 bases. The CDR3 covers 13 residues. The CDR3 sequence: CASSYRDSYEQYF. The CDR3 DNA sequence: TGTGCCAGCAGCTACAGGGACTCCTACGAGCAGTACTTC.

The V and J genes are TRBV5-1 and TRBJ2-2, with 8 bases aligning to TRBD2. There are 16 residues in the CDR3. Germline values: CDR1 SGHRS, CDR2 YFSETQ. J was trimmed by 3 bases and V by 0 bases; bases with no gene match: 4. CDR3 DNA sequence: TGCGCCAGCAGCTTGGGGACTAGCAGTCACACCGGGGAGCTGTTTTTT. This translates into CASSLGTSSHTGELFF. The full variable domain, rest sourced from reference TRBV5-1 and TRBJ2-2, is KAGVTQTPRYLIKTRGQQVTLSCSPISGHRSVSWYQQTPGQGLQFLFEYFSETQRNKGNFPGRFSGRQFSNSRSEMNVSTLELGDSALYLCASSLGTSSHTGELFFGEGSRLTVL.

The chain has TRBV6-5 and TRBJ1-5; 12 bases match TRBD1. This CDR3 is 16 amino acids long. V gave up 4 bases and J gave up 6 bases; unmatched junction bases: 7. Germline V gene lookup returns CDR1 MNHEY and CDR2 SVGAGI. The CDR3 reads CASSSGTGGAIQPQHF. Written as DNA, the CDR3 is TGTGCCAGCAGTTCTGGGACAGGGGGCGCGATTCAGCCCCAGCATTTT.

This sequence joins TRBV5-6 and TRBJ2-5; 12 nucleotides line up with TRBD2. V lost 0 bases and J lost 3; bases outside the gene matches: 3. This CDR3 contains 16 residues. Germline CDR1 SGHDT, CDR2 YYEEEE. The CDR3 sequence: CASSLASSGGEETQYF. CDR3 nucleotide sequence: TGTGCCAGCAGCTTGGCGTCTAGCGGGGGGGAAGAGACCCAGTACTTC.

The rearrangement uses TRBV7-9 and TRBJ2-2; 13 positions match TRBD2. This CDR3 is 18 amino acids long. After removal of 5 bases from V and 7 bases from J, the junction contained 13 bases not matched to a gene. The germline V gene encodes CDR1 SEHNR and CDR2 FQNEAQ (reference sequence). CDR3 coding DNA: TGTGCCAGCAGCCCCGCGGTTGGGACTAGCGGGAAGGGCGGGGAGCTGTTTTTT. Translated: CASSPAVGTSGKGGELFF.

V usage is TRBV15 and J usage is TRBJ2-1; TRBD1 aligns across 7 bases. V shed 0 bases and J 13 bases; nucleotides not matched to a gene: 6. The germline V gene encodes CDR1 LNHNV and CDR2 YYDKDF (reference sequence). This CDR3 has 13 residues. CDR3 bases: TGTGCCACCAGCAGAGAAACAGGGGTCAGACAGTTCTTC. Protein sequence: CATSRETGVRQFF.

This chain connects TRBV5-4 to TRBJ1-4; D possibly corresponds to TRBD1 (6 bases). Germline CDR1 and CDR2: SGHNT and YYREEE (reference sequence). The V and J ends lost 2 bases and 6 bases respectively, with 14 bases between them. CDR3 length: 15 residues. This chain's CDR3 is CASSFPTGGHEKLFF. The DNA for the CDR3 is TGTGCCAGCAGCTTCCCGACAGGAGGACATGAAAAACTGTTTTTT.

This chain links TRBV10-3 with TRBJ1-6; D may be TRBD1 (5 bases). The CDR3 is made up of 14 amino acids. Trimming left V 4 bases short and J 3 bases short, with 7 bases between. Germline V gene data show CDR1 as ENHRY and CDR2 as SYGVKD. The CDR3 region has the DNA TGTGCCATCAGTGGACAGAGCTATAATTCACCCCTCCACTTT. Amino acid sequence: CAISGQSYNSPLHF.

The chain employs TRBV30 and TRBJ2-2; TRBD2 matches 9 bases. From germline, CDR1 is GTSNPN and CDR2 SVGIG (reference sequence). This CDR3 contains 15 residues. Trimming removed 5 bases from V and 0 bases from J; junction bases left unmatched: 4. CDR3 loop: CAWGAGGTNTGELFF. CDR3 sequence (DNA): TGTGCCTGGGGAGCGGGGGGTACGAACACCGGGGAGCTGTTTTTT.

The V call is TRBV7-2, the J call TRBJ1-1; D is ambiguous. The CDR3 runs to 14 residues. Germline assignment: CDR1 SGHTA and CDR2 FQGNSA. Trimming removed 5 bases from V and 4 bases from J, with 14 bases in between. Written as DNA, the CDR3 is TGTGCCAGCAGCCTGGTCACCTCGGTCACTGAAGCTTTCTTT. This gives the protein CASSLVTSVTEAFF. Combining the CDR3 with reference TRBV7-2 and TRBJ1-1 gives the whole variable domain GAGVSQSPSNKVTEKGKDVELRCDPISGHTALYWYRQSLGQGLEFLIYFQGNSAPDKSGLPSDRFSAERTGGSVSTLTIQRTQQEDSAVYLCASSLVTSVTEAFFGQGTRLTVV.